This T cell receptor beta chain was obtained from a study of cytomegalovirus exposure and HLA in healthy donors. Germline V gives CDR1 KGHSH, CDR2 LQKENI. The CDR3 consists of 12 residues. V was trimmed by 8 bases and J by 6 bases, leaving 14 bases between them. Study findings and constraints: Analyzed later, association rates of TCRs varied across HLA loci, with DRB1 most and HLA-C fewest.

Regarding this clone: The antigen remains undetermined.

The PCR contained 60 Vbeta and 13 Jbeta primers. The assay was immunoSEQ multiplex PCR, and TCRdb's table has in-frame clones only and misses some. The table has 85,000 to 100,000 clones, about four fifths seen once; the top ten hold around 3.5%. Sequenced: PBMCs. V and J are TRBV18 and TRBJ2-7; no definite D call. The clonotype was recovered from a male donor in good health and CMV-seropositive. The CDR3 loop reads CASAQQSGEQYF. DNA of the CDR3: TGTGCCAGCGCACAGCAATCGGGCGAGCAGTACTTC.